This TCR beta chain was obtained from a study of blood T cell repertoires in COVID-19. In the study overall: Samples of COVID-19 (acute and convalescent) were obtained from the United States, Italy and Spain. T cells, B-cell-depleted T cells, or PBMCs supplied cDNA or gDNA.

J was trimmed by 0 bases and V by 0 bases; bases with no gene match: 5. The length of the CDR3 is 17 residues. The germline V gene encodes CDR1 LGHNA and CDR2 YNFKEQ. As originally analysed: Cell counts per sample came from amplifying reference gene primers. Sequenced by immunoSEQ multiplex PCR; TCRdb stores in-frame clones only, minus some. Clonal size and the V and J genes are those of that table, whereas D and trimming came from the DNA. The sample includes 200,000 to 250,000 clones, roughly 92% of them seen just once. Seattle-derived patients entered the study during active infection and were followed longitudinally.

V and J are TRBV4-2 and TRBJ2-1, with 7 bases matching TRBD2. The receptor was derived from a man in his sixties with COVID-19, enrolled during active disease. The sequenced material came from peripheral blood. The CDR3 here is CASSQDDGRRSYNEQFF. The CDR3 coding sequence is TGTGCCAGCAGCCAAGATGACGGGAGGCGCTCCTACAATGAGCAGTTCTTC.